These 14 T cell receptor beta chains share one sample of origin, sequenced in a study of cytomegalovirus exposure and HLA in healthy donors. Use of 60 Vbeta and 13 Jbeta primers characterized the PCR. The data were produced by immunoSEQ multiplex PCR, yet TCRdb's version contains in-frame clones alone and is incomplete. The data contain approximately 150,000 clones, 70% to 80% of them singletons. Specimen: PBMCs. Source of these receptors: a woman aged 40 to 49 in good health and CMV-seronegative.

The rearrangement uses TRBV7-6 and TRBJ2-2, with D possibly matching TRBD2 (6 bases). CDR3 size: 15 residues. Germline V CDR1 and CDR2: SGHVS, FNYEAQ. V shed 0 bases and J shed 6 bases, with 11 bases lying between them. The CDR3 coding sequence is TGTGCCAGCAGCTTAGCAGCGGGTGTCGCCGGGGAGCTGTTTTTT. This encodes CASSLAAGVAGELFF.

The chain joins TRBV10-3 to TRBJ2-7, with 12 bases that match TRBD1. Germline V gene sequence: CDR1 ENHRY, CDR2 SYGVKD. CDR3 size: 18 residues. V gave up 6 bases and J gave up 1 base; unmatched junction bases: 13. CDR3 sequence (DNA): TGTGCCATCAGCCCAAACCGGGACAGGGGGCGCTCGTCCTACGAGCAGTACTTC. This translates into CAISPNRDRGRSSYEQYF.

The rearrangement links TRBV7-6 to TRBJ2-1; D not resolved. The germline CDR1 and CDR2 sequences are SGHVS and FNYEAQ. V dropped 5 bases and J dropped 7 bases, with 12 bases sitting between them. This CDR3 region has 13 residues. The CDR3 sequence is CASSPGFRNEQFF. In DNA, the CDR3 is TGTGCCAGCAGCCCCGGCTTCAGGAATGAGCAGTTCTTC.

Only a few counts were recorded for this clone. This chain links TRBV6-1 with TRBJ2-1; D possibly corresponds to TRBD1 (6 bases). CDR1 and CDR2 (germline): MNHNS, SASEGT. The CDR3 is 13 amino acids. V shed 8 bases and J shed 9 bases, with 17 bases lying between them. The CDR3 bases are TGTGCCAGCCCCTACGCAGGGGACGGTGAGCAGTTCTTC. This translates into CASPYAGDGEQFF.

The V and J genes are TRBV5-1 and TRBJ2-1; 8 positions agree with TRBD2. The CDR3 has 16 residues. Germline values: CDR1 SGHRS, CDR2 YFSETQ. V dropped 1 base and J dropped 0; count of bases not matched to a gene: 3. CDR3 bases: TGCGCCAGCAGCTTGAGCGGGAGTTTCTCCTACAATGAGCAGTTCTTC. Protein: CASSLSGSFSYNEQFF.

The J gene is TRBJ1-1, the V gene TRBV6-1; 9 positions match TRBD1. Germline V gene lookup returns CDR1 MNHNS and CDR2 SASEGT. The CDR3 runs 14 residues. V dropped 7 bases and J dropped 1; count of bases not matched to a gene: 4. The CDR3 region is CASTIQGANTEAFF. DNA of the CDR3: TGTGCCAGCACCATACAGGGGGCGAACACTGAAGCTTTCTTT.

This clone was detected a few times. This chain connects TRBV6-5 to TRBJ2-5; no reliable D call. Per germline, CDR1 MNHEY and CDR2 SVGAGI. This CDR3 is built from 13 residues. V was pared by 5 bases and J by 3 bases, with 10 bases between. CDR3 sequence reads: CASSNTVKETQYF. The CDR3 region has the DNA TGTGCCAGCAGTAATACGGTCAAAGAGACCCAGTACTTC.

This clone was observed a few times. This chain's CDR3 is CASSSYGLAGASEQYF. CDR3 DNA sequence: TGTGCCAGCAGTTCATATGGACTAGCGGGAGCGTCAGAGCAGTACTTC. The chain is built from TRBV27 and TRBJ2-7; TRBD2 matches at 13 bases. This CDR3 spans 16 amino acids. Trimming cost V 4 bases and J 7 bases; bases outside gene matches: 10. Germline CDR1 and CDR2: MNHEY and SMNVEV (reference sequence).

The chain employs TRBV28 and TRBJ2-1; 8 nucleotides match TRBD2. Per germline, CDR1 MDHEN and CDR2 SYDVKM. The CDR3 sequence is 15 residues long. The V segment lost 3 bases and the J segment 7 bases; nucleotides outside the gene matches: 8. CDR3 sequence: CASSFGLGRENEQFF. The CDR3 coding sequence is TGTGCCAGCAGTTTTGGCCTCGGGAGGGAAAATGAGCAGTTCTTC.

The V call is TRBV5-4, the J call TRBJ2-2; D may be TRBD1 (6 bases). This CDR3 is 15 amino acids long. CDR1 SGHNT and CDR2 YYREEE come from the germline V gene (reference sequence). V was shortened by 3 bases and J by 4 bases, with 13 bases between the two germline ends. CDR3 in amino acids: CASSSQGSATGELFF. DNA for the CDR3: TGTGCCAGCAGCTCACAGGGATCAGCCACCGGGGAGCTGTTTTTT.

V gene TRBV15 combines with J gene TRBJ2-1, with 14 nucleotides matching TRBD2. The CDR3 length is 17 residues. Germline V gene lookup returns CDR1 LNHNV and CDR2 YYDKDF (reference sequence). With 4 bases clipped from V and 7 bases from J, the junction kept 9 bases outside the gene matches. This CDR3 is CATSMTSGRAVHNEQFF. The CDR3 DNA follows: TGTGCCACCAGCATGACTAGCGGGAGGGCCGTACATAATGAGCAGTTCTTC. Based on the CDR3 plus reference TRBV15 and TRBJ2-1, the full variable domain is DAMVIQNPRYQVTQFGKPVTLSCSQTLNHNVMYWYQQKSSQAPKLLFHYYDKDFNNEADTPDNFQSRRPNTSFCFLDIRSPGLGDTAMYLCATSMTSGRAVHNEQFFGPGTRLTVL.

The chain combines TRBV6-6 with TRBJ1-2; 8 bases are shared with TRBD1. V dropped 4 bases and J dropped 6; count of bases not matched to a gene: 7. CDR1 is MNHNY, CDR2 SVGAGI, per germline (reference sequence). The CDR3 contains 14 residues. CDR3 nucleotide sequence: TGTGCCAGCAGTTCATTGGACAGGGTGGATGGCTACACCTTC. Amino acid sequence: CASSSLDRVDGYTF.

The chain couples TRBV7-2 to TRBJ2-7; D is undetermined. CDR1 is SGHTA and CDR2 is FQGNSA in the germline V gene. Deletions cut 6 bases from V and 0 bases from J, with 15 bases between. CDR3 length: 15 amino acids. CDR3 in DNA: TGTGCCAGCAGTCCTCATTTCGTGAGCTCCTACGAGCAGTACTTC. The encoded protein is CASSPHFVSSYEQYF. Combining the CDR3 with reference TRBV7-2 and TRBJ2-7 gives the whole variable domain GAGVSQSPSNKVTEKGKDVELRCDPISGHTALYWYRQSLGQGLEFLIYFQGNSAPDKSGLPSDRFSAERTGGSVSTLTIQRTQQEDSAVYLCASSPHFVSSYEQYFGPGTRLTVT.

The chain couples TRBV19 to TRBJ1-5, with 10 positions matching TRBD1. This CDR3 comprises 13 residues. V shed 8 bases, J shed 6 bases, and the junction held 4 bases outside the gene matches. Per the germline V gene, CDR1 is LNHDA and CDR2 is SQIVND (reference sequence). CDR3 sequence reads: CASGTGAGQPQHF. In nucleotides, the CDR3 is TGTGCCAGTGGGACAGGGGCGGGTCAGCCCCAGCATTTT.